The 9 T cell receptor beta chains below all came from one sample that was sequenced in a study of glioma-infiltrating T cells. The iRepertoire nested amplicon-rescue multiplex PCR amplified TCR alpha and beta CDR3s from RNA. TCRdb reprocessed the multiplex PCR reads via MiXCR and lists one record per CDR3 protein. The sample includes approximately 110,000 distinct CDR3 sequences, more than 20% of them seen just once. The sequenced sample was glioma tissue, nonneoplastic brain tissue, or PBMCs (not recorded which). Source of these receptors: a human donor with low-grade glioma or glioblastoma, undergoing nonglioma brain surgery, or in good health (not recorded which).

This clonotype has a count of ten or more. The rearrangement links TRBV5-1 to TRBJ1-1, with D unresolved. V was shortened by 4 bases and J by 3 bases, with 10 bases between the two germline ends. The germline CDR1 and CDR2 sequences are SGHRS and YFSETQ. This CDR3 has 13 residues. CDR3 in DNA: TGCGCCAGCAGCCAAGACACTTACACTGAAGCTTTCTTT. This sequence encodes CASSQDTYTEAFF.

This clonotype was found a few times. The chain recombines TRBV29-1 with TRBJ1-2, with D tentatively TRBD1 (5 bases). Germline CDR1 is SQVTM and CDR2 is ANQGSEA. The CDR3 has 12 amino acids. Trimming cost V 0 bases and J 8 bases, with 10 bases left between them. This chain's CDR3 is CSVEEGGVGYTF. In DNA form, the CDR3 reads TGCAGCGTTGAAGAAGGAGGGGTCGGCTACACCTTC.

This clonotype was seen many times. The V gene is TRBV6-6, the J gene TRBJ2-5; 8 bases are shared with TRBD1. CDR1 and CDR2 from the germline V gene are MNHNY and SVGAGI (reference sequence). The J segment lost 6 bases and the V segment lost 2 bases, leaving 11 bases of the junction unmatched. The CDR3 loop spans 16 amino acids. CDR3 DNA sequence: TGTGCCAGCAGTTACGGGACTGGACAGGGTTGGAAGACCCAGTACTTC. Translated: CASSYGTGQGWKTQYF.

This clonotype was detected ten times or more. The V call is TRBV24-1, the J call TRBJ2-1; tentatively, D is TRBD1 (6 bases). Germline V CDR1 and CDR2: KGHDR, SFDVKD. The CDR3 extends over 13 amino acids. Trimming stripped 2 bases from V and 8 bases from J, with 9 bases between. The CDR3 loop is CATSDYRAYEQFF. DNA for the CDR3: TGTGCCACCAGTGATTACAGGGCGTATGAGCAGTTCTTC.

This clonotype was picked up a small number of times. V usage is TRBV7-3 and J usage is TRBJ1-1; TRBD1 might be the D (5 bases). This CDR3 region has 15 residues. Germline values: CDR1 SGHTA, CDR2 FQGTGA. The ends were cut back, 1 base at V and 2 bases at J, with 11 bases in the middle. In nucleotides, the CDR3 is TGTGCCAGCAGCTTAAGCGGGACGGCTAACACTGAAGCTTTCTTT. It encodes CASSLSGTANTEAFF.

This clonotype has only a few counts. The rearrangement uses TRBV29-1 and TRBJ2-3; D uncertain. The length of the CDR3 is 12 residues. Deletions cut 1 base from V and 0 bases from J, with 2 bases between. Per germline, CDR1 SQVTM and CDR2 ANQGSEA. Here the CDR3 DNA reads TGCAGCGTTGAAGGAAGCACAGATACGCAGTATTTT. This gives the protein CSVEGSTDTQYF.

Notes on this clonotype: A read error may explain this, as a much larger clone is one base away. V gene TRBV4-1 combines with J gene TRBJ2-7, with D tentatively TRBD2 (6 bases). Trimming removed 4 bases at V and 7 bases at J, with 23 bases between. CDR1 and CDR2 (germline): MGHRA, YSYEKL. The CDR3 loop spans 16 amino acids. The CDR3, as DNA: TGCGCCAGCAGCCCCCTGCGTTTTCCGGGGGTTAAGGAGCAGTACTTC. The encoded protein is CASSPLRFPGVKEQYF.

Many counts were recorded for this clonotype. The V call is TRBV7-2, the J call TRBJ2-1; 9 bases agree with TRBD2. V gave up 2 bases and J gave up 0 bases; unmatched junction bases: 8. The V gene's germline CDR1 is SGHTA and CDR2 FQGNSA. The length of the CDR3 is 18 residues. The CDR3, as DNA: TGTGCCAGCAGCTTAACCCTAGCGGGGTACAGCTCCTACAATGAGCAGTTCTTC. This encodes CASSLTLAGYSSYNEQFF.

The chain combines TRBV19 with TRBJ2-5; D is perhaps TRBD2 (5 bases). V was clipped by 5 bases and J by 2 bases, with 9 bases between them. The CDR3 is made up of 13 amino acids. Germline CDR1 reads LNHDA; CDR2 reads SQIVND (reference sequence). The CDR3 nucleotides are TGTGCCAGTAGTCGGCCGGGGCAAGAGACCCAGTACTTC. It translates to CASSRPGQETQYF.